Below are 18 T cell receptor beta chains sequenced from a single sample in a study of CD8+CD57+ T cells in acquired aplastic anemia. Sequenced patients had shown CD8+CD57+ cell expansion by flow cytometry. Profiling of TCR beta VDJ combinations and CDR3 sequences used genomic DNA as template. TCRdb redid the calling of the reads with MiXCR, one entry per CDR3 protein. The data contain roughly 260,000 distinct CDR3 sequences, around half of them singletons. Material for sequencing was sorted CD4+, CD8+, or CD8+CD57+ T cells (not recorded which) from PBMCs. Source of these receptors: a human donor with aplastic anemia.

V is TRBV5-1 and J is TRBJ2-7, with D maybe TRBD1 (5 bases). The CDR3 is made up of 15 amino acids. From germline, CDR1 is SGHRS and CDR2 YFSETQ. V lost 3 bases and J lost 3, with 16 bases in between. CDR3 coding DNA: TGCGCCAGCAGCTCCCGACAGCCTGGGGACTACGAGCAGTACTTC. Its protein product is CASSSRQPGDYEQYF.

V and J are TRBV19 and TRBJ1-2, with 10 bases that match TRBD1. The germline gives CDR1 LNHDA, CDR2 SQIVND (reference sequence). The CDR3 contains 14 residues. Germline trimming cut 5 bases from V and 8 bases from J; bases unmatched to any gene: 8. CDR3: CASSSGTGVLGYTF. As DNA, the CDR3 is TGTGCCAGTAGTTCCGGGACAGGGGTTTTAGGCTACACCTTC.

This clonotype was counted ten times or more. The chain employs TRBV4-1 and TRBJ2-1; no definite D call. The CDR3 consists of 16 residues. V lost 0 bases, J lost 0 bases, and 9 bases lay in between. Germline CDR1 reads MGHRA; CDR2 reads YSYEKL. CDR3 nucleotide sequence: TGCGCCAGCAGCCAAGATACGGCGAGCTCCTACAATGAGCAGTTCTTC. Amino acids: CASSQDTASSYNEQFF.

The rearrangement uses TRBV5-8 and TRBJ2-7, with 10 nucleotides matching TRBD2. There are 15 residues in the CDR3. The V and J ends lost 4 bases and 2 bases, in that order; junction bases with no gene match: 6. CDR1 is SGHTS, CDR2 YDEGEE, per germline. CDR3 in DNA: TGTGCCAGCAGCCAAGGGACTAGCGCCACCTACGAGCAGTACTTC. Translating it yields CASSQGTSATYEQYF. Full variable domain (remainder filled in from reference TRBV5-8 and TRBJ2-7): EAGVTQSPTHLIKTRGQQATLRCSPISGHTSVYWYQQALGLGLQFLLWYDEGEERNRGNFPPRFSGRQFPNYSSELNVNALELEDSALYLCASSQGTSATYEQYFGPGTRLTVT.

This chain joins TRBV7-9 and TRBJ2-7, with 7 bases fitting TRBD2. CDR1 and CDR2 from the germline V gene are SEHNR and FQNEAQ (reference sequence). V lost 4 bases to trimming and J lost 0 bases; unmatched junction nucleotides: 12. This CDR3 is 17 amino acids long. The CDR3 DNA reads TGTGCCAGCAGCTCGCGGAAGGGCGGCGGGAGCTCCTACGAGCAGTACTTC. Translated: CASSSRKGGGSSYEQYF. Variable domain in full (rest from reference TRBV7-9 and TRBJ2-7): DTGVSQNPRHKITKRGQNVTFRCDPISEHNRLYWYRQTLGQGPEFLTYFQNEAQLEKSRLLSDRFSAERPKGSFSTLEIQRTEQGDSAMYLCASSSRKGGGSSYEQYFGPGTRLTVT.

The sample holds a few counts of this clonotype. The conserved phenylalanine or tryptophan is not found at the CDR3 terminus, so this likely reflects a read error. The V gene is TRBV9, the J gene TRBJ1-5; D call uncertain. In germline, CDR1 is SGDLS, CDR2 YYNGEE. CDR3 size: 14 residues. CDR3 in DNA: TGTGCCAGCGGCGTAGATGGGTCCGGTCAGCCCCAGCATTGT. This encodes CASGVDGSGQPQHC.

This chain joins TRBV7-3 and TRBJ1-1; D uncertain. The CDR3 has 11 residues. Germline loops: CDR1 SGHTA, CDR2 FQGTGA. Between the trimmed V and J ends, which lost 3 bases and 4 bases, there was a span of 3 bases. The CDR3 sequence is CASSFATEAFF. The CDR3 coding sequence is TGTGCCAGCAGCTTCGCCACTGAAGCTTTCTTT. Looking up the rest from reference TRBV7-3 and TRBJ1-1 gives the full variable domain: GAGVSQTPSNKVTEKGKYVELRCDPISGHTALYWYRQSLGQGPEFLIYFQGTGAADDSGLPNDRFFAVRPEGSVSTLKIQRTERGDSAVYLCASSFATEAFFGQGTRLTVV.

The chain has TRBV7-2 and TRBJ1-3; weak D call: TRBD1 (6 bases). The CDR3 consists of 14 residues. The germline CDR1 and CDR2 sequences are SGHTA and FQGNSA. Trimming left V 5 bases short and J 2 bases short, with 10 bases between. The CDR3: CASSTGQPGNTIYF. The CDR3 DNA reads TGTGCCAGCAGCACAGGACAGCCTGGAAACACCATATATTTT. The full variable domain, its missing parts supplied by reference TRBV7-2 and TRBJ1-3, is GAGVSQSPSNKVTEKGKDVELRCDPISGHTALYWYRQSLGQGLEFLIYFQGNSAPDKSGLPSDRFSAERTGGSVSTLTIQRTQQEDSAVYLCASSTGQPGNTIYFGEGSWLTVV.

The rearrangement uses TRBV15 and TRBJ2-5; D unclear. V shed 8 bases and J shed 1 base, with 11 bases lying between them. This CDR3 region has 13 residues. Germline CDR1 LNHNV, CDR2 YYDKDF (reference sequence). The DNA of the CDR3 is TGTGCCACCGGCTCCTTGGGCCAAGAGACCCAGTACTTC. Amino acid sequence: CATGSLGQETQYF.

This clonotype was seen ten or more times. The CDR3 here is CASSLAGLRTGELFF. DNA for the CDR3: TGTGCCAGCAGCTTGGCCGGCCTTCGCACCGGGGAGCTGTTTTTT. The V call is TRBV11-2, the J call TRBJ2-2; D remains unclear. Germline CDR1 reads SGHAT; CDR2 reads FQNNGV. Between the trimmed V and J ends, which lost 3 bases and 4 bases, there was a span of 12 bases. The CDR3 is 15 residues long.

This clonotype was counted between two and nine times. J is TRBJ2-5 and V is TRBV27; no definite D call. The better agreement between TRBJ2-7 and the DNA end casts doubt on the J call. The CDR3 length is 16 residues. Germline CDR1 and CDR2: MNHEY and SMNVEV (reference sequence). The CDR3 sequence: CATLRPSERSTYEQYF. The CDR3 DNA reads as TGTGCCACCCTACGTCCTTCAGAGAGGAGCACCTACGAGCAGTACTTC.

This clonotype has more than one count but fewer than ten. The rearrangement joins TRBV4-1 to TRBJ2-3, with 12 bases that match TRBD2. Per the germline V gene, CDR1 is MGHRA and CDR2 is YSYEKL. The junction had 5 bases not matched to a gene; V was cut back by 1 base and J by 0 bases. This CDR3 comprises 18 residues. CDR3 amino acids: CASSQAATSGGSTDTQYF. The CDR3 coding sequence is TGCGCCAGCAGCCAAGCTGCGACTAGCGGGGGTAGCACAGATACGCAGTATTTT.

There are many counts of this clonotype. The chain combines TRBV7-8 with TRBJ1-1, with TRBD1 as a possible D gene (6 bases). Trimming cost V 4 bases and J 5 bases, with 20 bases left between them. The CDR3 totals 16 residues. In germline, CDR1 is SGHVS, CDR2 FQNEAQ. This CDR3 reads CASSYPEQGGKTEAFF. CDR3 nucleotide sequence: TGTGCCAGCAGCTACCCAGAACAGGGAGGGAAGACTGAAGCTTTCTTT.

Worth noting for this clonotype: One end of the junction varies from germline; a read error may be responsible. V usage is TRBV10-3 and J usage is TRBJ1-6; D is unclear. Germline V gene sequence: CDR1 ENHRY, CDR2 SYGVKD. The CDR3 extends over 13 amino acids. The CDR3 DNA follows: TGTGCCATCAGTGACCGGACGAATTCACCCCCCCACTTT. This codes for CAISDRTNSPPHF.

Concerning this clonotype: Given the absence of the conserved phenylalanine or tryptophan at the CDR3 end, a read error is likely. No DNA is shown, since the ends of the CDR3 on it are uncertain; the CDR3 is the one TCRdb lists. The chain employs TRBV20-1 and TRBJ2-5; the table's D call of TRBD2 was not tested on the DNA. Germline loops: CDR1 DFQATT, CDR2 SNEGSKA (reference sequence). The CDR3 adds up to 8 amino acids, both ends counted. This CDR3 reads CSASEGTS.

In the case of this clonotype: This may be a read error: a much more frequent sequence differs by one nucleotide. This rearrangement joins TRBV5-1 to TRBJ1-6; D gene uncertain. This CDR3 contains 15 residues. Trimming shortened V by 3 bases and J by 8 bases, and 15 bases separated the two germline ends. Germline V gene data show CDR1 as SGHRS and CDR2 as YFSETQ. The CDR3 region has the DNA TGCGCCAGCAGCTCCCTCAGGAGAACTCATTCACCCCTCCACTTT. Its translation: CASSSLRRTHSPLHF.

Ten or more counts support this clonotype. The gene calls are TRBV12-3 or TRBV12-4 and TRBJ2-7; the D gene could be TRBD1 or TRBD2 (6 bases each). This CDR3 has 16 residues. V lost 4 bases, J lost 3 bases, and 19 bases lay in between. CDR3 sequence reads: CASSSRDIEHIYEQYF. CDR3 DNA: TGTGCCAGCAGTTCGCGGGACATTGAACATATCTACGAGCAGTACTTC.

This clonotype was recorded at least ten times. The gene calls are TRBV3-1 and TRBJ2-7; D remains unclear. This CDR3 region has 12 residues. CDR1 and CDR2 from the germline V gene are LGHDT and YNNKEL (reference sequence). The ends were cut back, 1 base at V and 6 bases at J, with 7 bases in the middle. CDR3 nucleotides: TGTGCCAGCAGCCAAGTAGTTAGCGAGCAGTACTTC. This gives the protein CASSQVVSEQYF.